This TCR beta chain was observed in a study of blood T cell repertoires in COVID-19. Study as a whole: T cells, B-cell-depleted T cells, or PBMCs provided the cDNA or gDNA that served as material.

Recruited during active infection, patients (from Seattle) were subsequently followed longitudinally. This clone came up a few times. Authors' processing steps: Amplification from reference gene primers served as the basis for estimated nucleated cell counts. Clones were read by immunoSEQ multiplex PCR, and TCRdb kept only the in-frame ones, dropping some. V and J calls and clone size are copied from that table; D and trimming were computed from the DNA. Here the sample spans 77,000 or so clones, around 83% being singletons. CDR3 length: 15 amino acids. Germline CDR1 and CDR2: MRHNA and SNTAGT. With 2 bases clipped from V and 4 bases from J, the junction kept 2 bases outside the gene matches.

This sequence originates from a man aged 25 to 45 with COVID-19, enrolled during active disease. Material: peripheral blood. The chain recombines TRBV6-4 with TRBJ2-2, with 9 bases identical to TRBD2. This chain's CDR3 is CASSDGLASTGELFF. CDR3 in DNA: TGTGCCAGCAGTGACGGACTAGCGAGCACCGGGGAGCTGTTTTTT.